The 9 T cell receptor beta chains in this list originate from one sample, sequenced in a study of control samples from healthy donors and cancer patients (dated by TCRdb to the early 2020s). The receptor library was made with the immunoSEQ multiplex PCR assay. TCRdb obtained this table from immuneACCESS and retained in-frame rearrangements with V and J assigned. These tables miss some clones; where compared with another copy, unresolved V genes account for less than half of the shortfall, and the remainder is unexplained. For this sample the table gives some 140,000 clones, of which around 90% were detected only once. The top ten constitute around 11% of the sample. Sample: blood. These receptors all stem from a man aged 25-45 years in good health.

The rearrangement uses TRBV7-8 and TRBJ2-1; TRBD2 matches 13 bases. The CDR3 spans 17 residues. CDR1 and CDR2 from the germline V gene are SGHVS and FQNEAQ. V shed 0 bases and J 3 bases; nucleotides not matched to a gene: 2. The CDR3 reads CASSLARTSGSYNEQFF. The CDR3, as DNA: TGTGCCAGCAGCTTAGCCCGGACTAGCGGGAGCTACAATGAGCAGTTCTTC.

This clone was counted a single time. The chain links TRBV27 to TRBJ1-2; no clear D gene. Germline V gene lookup returns CDR1 MNHEY and CDR2 SMNVEV (reference sequence). V was trimmed by 0 bases and J by 1 base, leaving 9 bases between them. This CDR3 is 15 amino acids long. As DNA, the CDR3 is TGTGCCAGCAGTTTATCGGGCAGACTTAACTATGGCTACACCTTC. It encodes CASSLSGRLNYGYTF.

J is TRBJ2-3 and V is TRBV6-1; possibly TRBD1 for D (6 bases). The V and J ends lost 7 bases and 3 bases respectively, with 17 bases between them. Germline V CDR1 and CDR2: MNHNS, SASEGT. The CDR3 runs to 15 residues. The CDR3 here is CASKGGPSYTDTQYF. CDR3 nucleotide sequence: TGTGCCAGCAAAGGGGGACCCAGTTATACAGATACGCAGTATTTT.

The chain has TRBV19 and TRBJ2-7, with TRBD1 as a possible D gene (6 bases). CDR1 and CDR2 (germline): LNHDA, SQIVND (reference sequence). CDR3 length: 14 residues. V dropped 1 base and J dropped 6 bases, with 13 bases sitting between them. CDR3 protein: CASSIAGVGGEQYF. In DNA form, the CDR3 reads TGTGCCAGTAGTATAGCAGGGGTCGGAGGCGAGCAGTACTTC.

The chain uses TRBV4-1 and TRBJ2-7; D not resolved. The CDR3 extends over 15 amino acids. V shed 4 bases and J shed 0 bases, with 13 bases lying between them. CDR1 MGHRA and CDR2 YSYEKL come from the germline V gene. CDR3 residues: CASSLGFGHSYEQYF. As DNA, the CDR3 is TGCGCCAGCAGCCTTGGCTTTGGCCACTCCTACGAGCAGTACTTC.

The chain uses TRBV2 and TRBJ2-1; 9 nucleotides line up with TRBD2. The CDR3 runs 16 residues. V dropped 4 bases and J dropped 1; count of bases not matched to a gene: 5. Germline V lookup: CDR1 SNHLY, CDR2 FYNNEI. As DNA, the CDR3 is TGTGCCAGCAGTGCTGTCAGCGGGAGGTCCTACAATGAGCAGTTCTTC. It encodes CASSAVSGRSYNEQFF.

The chain uses TRBV7-8 and TRBJ1-6, with a tentative D call TRBD1 (5 bases). The germline V gene encodes CDR1 SGHVS and CDR2 FQNEAQ. CDR3 length equals 15 residues. Trimming shortened V by 2 bases and J by 7 bases, and 12 bases separated the two germline ends. The CDR3 nucleotides are TGTGCCAGCAGCTTATCGCAGGGCTTGAATTCACCCCTCCACTTT. Translating gives CASSLSQGLNSPLHF.

The V gene is TRBV19, the J gene TRBJ1-5, with D possibly matching TRBD1 (5 bases). The CDR3 is 15 residues long. V was pared by 3 bases and J by 5 bases, with 14 bases between. Germline V lookup: CDR1 LNHDA, CDR2 SQIVND (reference sequence). CDR3 sequence: CASSIGADPYQPQHF. In DNA, the CDR3 is TGTGCCAGTAGTATCGGGGCAGACCCTTATCAGCCCCAGCATTTT. The full variable domain, its missing parts supplied by reference TRBV19 and TRBJ1-5, is DGGITQSPKYLFRKEGQNVTLSCEQNLNHDAMYWYRQDPGQGLRLIYYSQIVNDFQKGDIAEGYSVSREKKESFPLTVTSAQKNPTAFYLCASSIGADPYQPQHFGDGTRLSIL.

As to this clone: The same CDR3 arises from other DNA sequences in this sample as well. The CDR3 sequence: CASSLGGQGNEQFF. The CDR3 DNA reads as TGTGCCAGCAGTTTGGGAGGACAGGGGAATGAGCAGTTCTTC. The V and J genes are TRBV27 and TRBJ2-1, with TRBD1 identical over 9 bases. V lost 3 bases to trimming and J lost 7 bases; unmatched junction nucleotides: 4. CDR1 and CDR2 from the germline V gene are MNHEY and SMNVEV (reference sequence). This CDR3 spans 14 amino acids.